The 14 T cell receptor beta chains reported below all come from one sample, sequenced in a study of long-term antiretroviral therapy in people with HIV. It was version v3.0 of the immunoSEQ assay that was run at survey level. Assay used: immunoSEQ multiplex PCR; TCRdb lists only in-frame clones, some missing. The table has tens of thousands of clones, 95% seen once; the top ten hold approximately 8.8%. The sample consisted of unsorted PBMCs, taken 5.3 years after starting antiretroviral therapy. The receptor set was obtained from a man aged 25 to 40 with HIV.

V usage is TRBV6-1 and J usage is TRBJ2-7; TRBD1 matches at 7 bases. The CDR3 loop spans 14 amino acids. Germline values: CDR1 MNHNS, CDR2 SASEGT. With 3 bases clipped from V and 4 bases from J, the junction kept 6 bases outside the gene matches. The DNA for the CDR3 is TGTGCCAGCAGTGACCTCGGGACAGATTACGAGCAGTACTTC. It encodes CASSDLGTDYEQYF.

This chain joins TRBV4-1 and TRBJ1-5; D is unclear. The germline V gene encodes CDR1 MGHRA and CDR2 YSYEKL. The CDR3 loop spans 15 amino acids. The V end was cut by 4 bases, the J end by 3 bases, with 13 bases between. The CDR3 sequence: CASSPREIYNQPQHF. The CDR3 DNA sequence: TGCGCCAGCAGCCCCCGGGAGATTTACAATCAGCCCCAGCATTTT.

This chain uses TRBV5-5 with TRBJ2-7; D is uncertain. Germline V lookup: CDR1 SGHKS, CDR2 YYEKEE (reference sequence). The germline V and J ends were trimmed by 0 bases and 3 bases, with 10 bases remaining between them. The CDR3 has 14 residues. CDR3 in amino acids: CASSLESSLYEQYF. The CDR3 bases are TGTGCCAGCAGCTTGGAGAGCTCCCTCTACGAGCAGTACTTC.

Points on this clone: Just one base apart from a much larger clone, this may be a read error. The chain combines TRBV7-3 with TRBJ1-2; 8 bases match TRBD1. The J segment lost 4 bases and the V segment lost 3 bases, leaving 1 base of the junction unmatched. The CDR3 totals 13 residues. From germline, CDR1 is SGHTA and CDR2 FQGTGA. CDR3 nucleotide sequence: TGTGCCAGCAGCTTCGGACAGGGCTATGGCTACACCTTC. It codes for CASSFGQGYGYTF.

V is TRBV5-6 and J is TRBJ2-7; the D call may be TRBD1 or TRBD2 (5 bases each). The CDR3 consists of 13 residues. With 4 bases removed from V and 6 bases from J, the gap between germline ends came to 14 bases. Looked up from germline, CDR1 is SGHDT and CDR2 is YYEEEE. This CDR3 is CASSPGPNIEQYF. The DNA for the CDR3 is TGTGCCAGCAGCCCGGGACCGAACATCGAGCAGTACTTC.

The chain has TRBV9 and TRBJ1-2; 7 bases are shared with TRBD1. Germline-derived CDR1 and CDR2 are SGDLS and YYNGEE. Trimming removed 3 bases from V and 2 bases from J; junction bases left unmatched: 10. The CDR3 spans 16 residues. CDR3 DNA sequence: TGTGCCAGCAGCGGATACCGACAGGGAGAGAACTATGGCTACACCTTC. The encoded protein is CASSGYRQGENYGYTF.

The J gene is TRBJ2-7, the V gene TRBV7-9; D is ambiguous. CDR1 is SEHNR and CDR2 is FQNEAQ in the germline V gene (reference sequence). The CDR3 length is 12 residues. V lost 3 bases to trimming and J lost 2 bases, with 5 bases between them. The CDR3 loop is CASSFFTYEQYF. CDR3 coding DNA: TGTGCCAGCAGCTTCTTCACCTACGAGCAGTACTTC.

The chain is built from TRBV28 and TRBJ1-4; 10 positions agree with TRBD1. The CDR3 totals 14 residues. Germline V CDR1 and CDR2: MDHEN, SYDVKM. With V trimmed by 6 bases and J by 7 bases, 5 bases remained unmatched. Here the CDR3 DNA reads TGTGCCAGCAGAGAGACAGGGGGCTCTGAAAAACTGTTTTTT. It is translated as CASRETGGSEKLFF.

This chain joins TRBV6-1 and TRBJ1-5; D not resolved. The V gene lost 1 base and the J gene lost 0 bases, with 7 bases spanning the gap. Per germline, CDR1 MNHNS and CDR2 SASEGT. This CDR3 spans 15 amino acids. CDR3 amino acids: CASSEDKYSNQPQHF. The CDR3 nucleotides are TGTGCCAGCAGTGAAGACAAGTATAGCAATCAGCCCCAGCATTTT.

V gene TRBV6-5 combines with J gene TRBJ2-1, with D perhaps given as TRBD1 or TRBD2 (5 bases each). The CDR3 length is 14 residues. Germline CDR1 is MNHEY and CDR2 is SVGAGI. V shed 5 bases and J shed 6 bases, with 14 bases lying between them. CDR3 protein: CASSVAGTPNEQFF. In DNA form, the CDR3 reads TGTGCCAGCAGTGTTGCCGGGACGCCCAATGAGCAGTTCTTC.

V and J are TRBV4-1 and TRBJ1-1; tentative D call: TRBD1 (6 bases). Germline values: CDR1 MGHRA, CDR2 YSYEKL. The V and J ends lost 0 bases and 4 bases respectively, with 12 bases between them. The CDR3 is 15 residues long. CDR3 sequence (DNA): TGCGCCAGCAGCCAAGACCCGGGGGCCAGCACTGAAGCTTTCTTT. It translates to CASSQDPGASTEAFF.

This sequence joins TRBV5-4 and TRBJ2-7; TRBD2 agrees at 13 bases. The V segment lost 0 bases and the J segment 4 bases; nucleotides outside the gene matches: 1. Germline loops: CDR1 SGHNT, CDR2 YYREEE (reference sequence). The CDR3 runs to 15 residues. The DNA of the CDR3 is TGTGCCAGCAGCTTGGGGGGACTAGCGGGATACGAGCAGTACTTC. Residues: CASSLGGLAGYEQYF.

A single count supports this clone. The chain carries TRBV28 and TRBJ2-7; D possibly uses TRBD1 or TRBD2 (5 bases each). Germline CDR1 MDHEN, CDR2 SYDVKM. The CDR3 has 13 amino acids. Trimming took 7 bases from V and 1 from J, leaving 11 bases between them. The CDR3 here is CASTRDGSYEQYF. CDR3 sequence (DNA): TGTGCCAGCACCCGGGACGGATCCTACGAGCAGTACTTC.

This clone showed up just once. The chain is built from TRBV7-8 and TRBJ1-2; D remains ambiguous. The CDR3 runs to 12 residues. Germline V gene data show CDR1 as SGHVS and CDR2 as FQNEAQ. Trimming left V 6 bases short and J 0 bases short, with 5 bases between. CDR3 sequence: CASSPTNYGYTF. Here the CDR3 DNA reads TGTGCCAGCAGTCCCACTAACTATGGCTACACCTTC. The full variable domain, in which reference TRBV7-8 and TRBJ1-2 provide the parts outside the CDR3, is GAGVSQSPRYKVAKRGQDVALRCDPISGHVSLFWYQQALGQGPEFLTYFQNEAQLDKSGLPSDRFFAERPEGSVSTLKIQRTQQEDSAVYLCASSPTNYGYTFGSGTRLTVV.